The 8 T cell receptor beta chains presented below share a single source sample, sequenced in a study of cytotoxic CD8 clonotypes in ibrutinib-treated CLL. Profiled with immunoSEQ multiplex PCR; TCRdb holds only in-frame clones, not every one. The sample shows some 81,000 clones, 70% to 80% of them seen only once. The starting material was PBMCs, obtained after 12 months of ibrutinib treatment. These receptors all come from a human donor with chronic lymphocytic leukemia.

The chain has TRBV6-5 and TRBJ1-1; 8 bases align to TRBD1. Germline CDR1 reads MNHEY; CDR2 reads SVGAGI. This CDR3 is built from 14 residues. The V and J ends lost 6 bases and 8 bases, in that order; junction bases with no gene match: 11. The chain's CDR3 is CASSPSTGGQEAFF. The CDR3 bases are TGTGCCAGCAGCCCCAGCACAGGGGGACAGGAAGCTTTCTTT.

The J gene is TRBJ2-7, the V gene TRBV21-1; the DNA was not compared with TRBD2, the D call given in the table. TRBV21-1 is classified as a pseudogene. The CDR3 covers 14 residues. The CDR3, as DNA: TGTGCCAGCAGCAAAGGCGCTCATTCCTACGAGCAGTACTTC. This encodes CASSKGAHSYEQYF.

The chain is built from TRBV12-1 and TRBJ1-3. TRBV12-1 is recorded as a pseudogene. CDR3 length equals 15 residues. This chain's CDR3 is CASRLTQSSGNTIYF. The CDR3 nucleotides read TGTGCCAGCAGACTGACTCAATCTTCTGGAAACACCATATATTTT.

The V call is TRBV18, the J call TRBJ2-2; unclear D gene. This CDR3 region has 16 residues. Germline V gene lookup returns CDR1 KGHSH and CDR2 LQKENI. The V and J ends lost 1 base and 0 bases respectively, with 9 bases between them. This chain's CDR3 is CASSPRPGPNTGELFF. CDR3 in DNA: TGTGCCAGCTCACCACGGCCGGGTCCGAACACCGGGGAGCTGTTTTTT.

The chain employs TRBV7-9 and TRBJ1-5, with D possibly matching TRBD1 (5 bases). Germline V gene lookup returns CDR1 SEHNR and CDR2 FQNEAQ (reference sequence). The V and J ends lost 2 bases and 2 bases respectively, with 10 bases between them. There are 15 residues in the CDR3. CDR3 loop: CASSLSGGRNQPQHF. CDR3 coding DNA: TGTGCCAGCAGCTTAAGCGGGGGACGCAATCAGCCCCAGCATTTT.

The chain is built from TRBV30 and TRBJ1-1; no clear D gene. Germline V lookup: CDR1 GTSNPN, CDR2 SVGIG (reference sequence). The CDR3 is 13 residues long. V was trimmed by 0 bases and J by 3 bases, leaving 8 bases between them. The CDR3 DNA sequence: TGTGCCTGGAGTGTTCAGGCGGACACTGAAGCTTTCTTT. Amino acids: CAWSVQADTEAFF.

This rearrangement joins TRBV29-1 to TRBJ2-1; 11 bases are a match to TRBD2. The CDR3 is 15 amino acids. CDR1 SQVTM and CDR2 ANQGSEA come from the germline V gene. V lost 5 bases, J lost 10 bases, and 13 bases stayed unmatched. The CDR3 spells CSVFPLLAGEGEQFF. CDR3 nucleotides: TGCAGCGTTTTTCCCCTACTAGCGGGAGAGGGCGAGCAGTTCTTC.

The chain has TRBV18 and TRBJ2-7; D perhaps matches TRBD2 (7 bases). Trimming cost V 3 bases and J 0 bases, with 18 bases left between them. The CDR3 extends over 17 amino acids. Germline V gene sequence: CDR1 KGHSH, CDR2 LQKENI. This CDR3 reads CASSPRGGGSLSYEQYF. The CDR3, as DNA: TGTGCCAGCTCACCGAGGGGGGGCGGGTCCCTCTCCTACGAGCAGTACTTC.